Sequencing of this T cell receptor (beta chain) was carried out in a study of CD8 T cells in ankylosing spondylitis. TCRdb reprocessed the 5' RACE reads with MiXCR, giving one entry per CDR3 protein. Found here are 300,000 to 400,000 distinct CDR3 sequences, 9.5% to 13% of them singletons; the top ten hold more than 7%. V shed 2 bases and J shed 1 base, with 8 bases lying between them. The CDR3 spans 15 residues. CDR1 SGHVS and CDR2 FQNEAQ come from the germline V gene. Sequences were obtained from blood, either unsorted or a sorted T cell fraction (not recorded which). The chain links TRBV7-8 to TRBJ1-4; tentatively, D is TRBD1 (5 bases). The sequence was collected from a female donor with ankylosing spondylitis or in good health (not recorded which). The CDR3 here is CASSLMGGTNEKLFF. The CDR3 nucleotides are TGTGCCAGCAGCTTAATGGGGGGAACTAATGAAAAACTGTTTTTT.